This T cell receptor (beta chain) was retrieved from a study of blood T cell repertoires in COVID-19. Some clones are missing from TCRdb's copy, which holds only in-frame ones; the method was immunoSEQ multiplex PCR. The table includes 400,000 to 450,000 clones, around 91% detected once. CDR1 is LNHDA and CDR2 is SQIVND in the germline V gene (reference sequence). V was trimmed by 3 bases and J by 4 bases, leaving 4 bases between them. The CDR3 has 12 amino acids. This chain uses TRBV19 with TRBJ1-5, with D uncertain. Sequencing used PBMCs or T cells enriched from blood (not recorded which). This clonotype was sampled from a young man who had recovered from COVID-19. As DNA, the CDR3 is TGTGCCAGTAGTATTTCTAATCAGCCCCAGCATTTT. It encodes CASSISNQPQHF.